The 27 T cell receptor beta chains in this list originate from one sample, sequenced in a study of T cells after posttransplantation cyclophosphamide. Libraries were prepared by immunoSEQ multiplex PCR; TCRdb keeps only in-frame clonotypes and omits some of them. The sample holds some 9,200 clones, roughly nine tenths seen once. What was sequenced was memory CD4+ T cells sorted from PBMCs. Receptor source: a woman in her fifties or sixties in good health, CMV-negative, and a related stem cell transplant donor.

The V and J genes are TRBV14 and TRBJ1-6; TRBD1 agrees at 9 bases. V shed 5 bases, J shed 8 bases, and the junction held 4 bases outside the gene matches. The CDR3 is 14 residues long. Germline CDR1 is SGHDN and CDR2 is FVKESK. The CDR3 is CASSVRQGDSPLHF. DNA of the CDR3: TGTGCCAGCAGCGTCCGACAGGGGGATTCACCCCTCCACTTT.

V usage is TRBV7-2 and J usage is TRBJ2-7, with D tentatively TRBD1 (5 bases). Germline-derived CDR1 and CDR2 are SGHTA and FQGNSA. V gave up 5 bases and J gave up 4 bases, with 18 bases separating them. This CDR3 has 15 residues. CDR3 protein: CASSRVGASPYEQYF. For the CDR3, the DNA is TGTGCCAGCAGCCGGGTAGGGGCGTCCCCTTACGAGCAGTACTTC.

The V call is TRBV5-6, the J call TRBJ2-5; TRBD1 matches at 10 bases. The length of the CDR3 is 16 residues. Trimming at V came to 2 bases and at J to 3 bases, leaving 7 bases not matched to a gene. Germline CDR1 is SGHDT and CDR2 is YYEEEE. The CDR3 DNA reads as TGTGCCAGCAGCTTCTCCGGGACAGGGGTCGAAGAGACCCAGTACTTC. This gives the protein CASSFSGTGVEETQYF. Using reference TRBV5-6 and TRBJ2-5 for the parts outside the CDR3, the full variable domain is DAGVTQSPTHLIKTRGQQVTLRCSPKSGHDTVSWYQQALGQGPQFIFQYYEEEERQRGNFPDRFSGHQFPNYSSELNVNALLLGDSALYLCASSFSGTGVEETQYFGPGTRLLVL.

As regards this clone: At one end the junction does not follow the germline gene, possibly because of a read error. Within the sample, other DNA sequences also encode this same CDR3. The V gene is TRBV10-3, the J gene TRBJ1-6; the match to TRBD1 covers 7 bases. CDR3 length equals 16 residues. Looked up from germline, CDR1 is ENHRY and CDR2 is SYGVKD. CDR3 sequence: CAISESMTQGNSPLHF. CDR3 sequence (DNA): TGTGCCATCAGTGAGTCAATGACACAGGGGAATTCCCCCCTCCACTTT.

The chain joins TRBV27 to TRBJ1-6; D is undetermined. The V end was cut by 6 bases, the J end by 10 bases, with 10 bases between. The V gene's germline CDR1 is MNHEY and CDR2 SMNVEV (reference sequence). CDR3 length: 12 residues. CDR3 coding DNA: TGTGCCAGCAGCAGAAACAACTCACCCCTCCACTTT. Its protein is CASSRNNSPLHF.

The chain has TRBV19 and TRBJ1-5; no definite D call. Germline assignment: CDR1 LNHDA and CDR2 SQIVND (reference sequence). This CDR3 region has 16 residues. V dropped 5 bases and J dropped 4 bases, with 18 bases sitting between them. CDR3 coding DNA: TGTGCCAGTAGTGCCCGCCGCCCCACGGGGAATCAGCCCCAGCATTTT. This codes for CASSARRPTGNQPQHF.

The chain joins TRBV28 to TRBJ1-1, with D possibly being TRBD1 (5 bases). CDR1 is MDHEN and CDR2 is SYDVKM in the germline V gene. The ends were cut back, 6 bases at V and 4 bases at J, with 15 bases in the middle. The CDR3 totals 14 residues. This CDR3 is CASRAGVLGTEAFF. The CDR3 nucleotides read TGTGCCAGCAGAGCGGGGGTTTTGGGCACTGAAGCTTTCTTT.

The rearrangement links TRBV7-6 to TRBJ2-2; TRBD2 matches 10 bases. Germline CDR1 reads SGHVS; CDR2 reads FNYEAQ. This CDR3 contains 18 residues. The J segment lost 0 bases and the V segment lost 5 bases, leaving 9 bases of the junction unmatched. The chain's CDR3 is CASSPWTSGHSNTGELFF. In DNA, the CDR3 is TGTGCCAGCAGCCCATGGACTAGCGGCCACTCGAACACCGGGGAGCTGTTTTTT.

The V and J genes are TRBV2 and TRBJ2-2; 9 nucleotides match TRBD1. The CDR3 runs to 18 residues. Germline trimming cut 5 bases from V and 6 bases from J; bases unmatched to any gene: 16. Germline CDR1 and CDR2: SNHLY and FYNNEI. The chain's CDR3 is CASSLRRPGTGWPGELFF. The CDR3 DNA follows: TGTGCCAGCAGTTTAAGGCGCCCCGGGACAGGGTGGCCCGGGGAGCTGTTTTTT.

The sample holds one count of this clone. The chain carries TRBV19 and TRBJ1-2; a weak D match, TRBD1 (5 bases). This CDR3 region has 15 residues. The V end lost 7 bases, the J end lost 3 bases, and 18 bases lay between the germline ends. In germline, CDR1 is LNHDA, CDR2 SQIVND (reference sequence). CDR3 coding DNA: TGTGCCAGTACCCCATGGACGGGGGGGGACTATGGCTACACCTTC. Translation gives CASTPWTGGDYGYTF.

Notes on this clone: The junction differs from germline at one of its ends, possibly a read error. This sequence joins TRBV6-5 and TRBJ1-6, with 8 positions matching TRBD1. The CDR3 extends over 14 amino acids. Per the germline V gene, CDR1 is MNHEY and CDR2 is SVGAGI. Here the CDR3 reads CAPSRDRYNSPLHF. CDR3 nucleotides: TGTGCCCCCTCTCGGGACAGGTATAATTCCCCCCTCCACTTT.

The J gene is TRBJ2-1, the V gene TRBV7-3; 8 bases match TRBD2. After removal of 3 bases from V and 6 bases from J, the junction contained 4 bases not matched to a gene. Per germline, CDR1 SGHTA and CDR2 FQGTGA. The CDR3 runs 14 residues. The chain's CDR3 is CASSFGLAANEQFF. The CDR3 DNA is TGTGCCAGCAGCTTTGGACTAGCAGCCAATGAGCAGTTCTTC.

Worth noting for this clone: Mismatch with germline at one junction end may stem from a read error. The chain couples TRBV7-8 to TRBJ1-4; D ambiguous. The CDR3 length is 13 residues. Germline loops: CDR1 SGHVS, CDR2 FQNEAQ. CDR3 bases: TGTGCCAGCAGCTTCAATCCGGGTGAAAAACTGCTTTTT. Protein product: CASSFNPGEKLLF.

This rearrangement joins TRBV2 to TRBJ2-5; TRBD2 matches 8 bases. Germline V gene data show CDR1 as SNHLY and CDR2 as FYNNEI. CDR3 length: 17 residues. J gave up 4 bases and V 2 bases, and 12 bases lay outside the gene matches. CDR3 DNA: TGTGCCAGCAGTGAACGGCCCCGGGGGGGGTTCGGAGAGACCCAGTACTTC. Encoded protein: CASSERPRGGFGETQYF.

The V call is TRBV4-3, the J call TRBJ2-3; 7 nucleotides agree with TRBD2. Germline V gene data show CDR1 as LGHNA and CDR2 as YSLEER. Unmatched junction bases numbered 7, after V lost 0 bases and J lost 1 base. This CDR3 has 17 residues. The chain's CDR3 is CASSQDGAGWGTDTQYF. As DNA, the CDR3 is TGCGCCAGCAGCCAAGATGGAGCGGGATGGGGCACAGATACGCAGTATTTT.

This chain links TRBV27 with TRBJ1-5; 8 bases fit TRBD1. V shed 10 bases, J shed 5 bases, and the junction held 10 bases outside the gene matches. In germline, CDR1 is MNHEY, CDR2 SMNVEV (reference sequence). The CDR3 is 14 residues long. The CDR3 DNA is TGTGCCATCGGTCGTGGACAGGGATATCAGCCCCAGCATTTT. This sequence encodes CAIGRGQGYQPQHF.

The V gene is TRBV6-5, the J gene TRBJ1-1; a possible D gene is TRBD1 (6 bases). V was shortened by 5 bases and J by 5 bases, with 9 bases between the two germline ends. Germline lookup yields CDR1 MNHEY and CDR2 SVGAGI. The CDR3 sequence is 12 residues long. The chain's CDR3 is CASSGGATEAFF. In DNA form, the CDR3 reads TGTGCCAGCAGTGGGGGCGCAACTGAAGCTTTCTTT.

The CDR3: CATSRGTGREETQYF. CDR3 coding DNA: TGTGCCACCAGCAGAGGTACAGGGAGGGAAGAGACCCAGTACTTC. V and J are TRBV15 and TRBJ2-5, with D perhaps matching TRBD2 (7 bases). With 1 base removed from V and 3 bases from J, the gap between germline ends came to 12 bases. The germline V gene has CDR1 LNHNV and CDR2 YYDKDF (reference sequence). The CDR3 extends over 15 amino acids.

This rearrangement joins TRBV5-5 to TRBJ1-6; D is uncertain. Trimming removed 5 bases at V and 5 bases at J, with 20 bases between. The CDR3 extends over 17 amino acids. The germline CDR1 and CDR2 sequences are SGHKS and YYEKEE (reference sequence). The CDR3 reads CASSFQARAVHNSPLHF. For the CDR3, the DNA is TGTGCCAGCAGTTTCCAAGCTCGTGCCGTGCATAATTCACCCCTCCACTTT.

V gene TRBV11-3 combines with J gene TRBJ2-3; 7 nucleotides align to TRBD2. Germline V gives CDR1 SGHNT, CDR2 YENEEA. This CDR3 comprises 16 residues. Trimming at V came to 1 base and at J to 1 base, leaving 5 bases not matched to a gene. The CDR3 is CASSLGGGPGTDTQYF. CDR3 bases: TGTGCCAGCAGCTTAGGGGGGGGACCGGGCACAGATACGCAGTATTTT.

This clone was observed a single time. The chain carries TRBV2 and TRBJ1-1; D call uncertain. Germline CDR1 is SNHLY and CDR2 is FYNNEI. V lost 5 bases and J lost 1, with 8 bases in between. The CDR3 contains 13 residues. Here the CDR3 DNA reads TGTGCCAGCAGTCAGGCCTCGAACACTGAAGCTTTCTTT. It specifies CASSQASNTEAFF.

The chain combines TRBV5-4 with TRBJ2-5, with 10 bases identical to TRBD1. Trimming cost V 0 bases and J 7 bases; bases outside gene matches: 6. The germline gives CDR1 SGHNT, CDR2 YYREEE (reference sequence). CDR3 length equals 15 residues. CDR3 nucleotide sequence: TGTGCCAGCAGCTTGGCCATCGGACAGGGGGGGACCCAGTACTTC. It specifies CASSLAIGQGGTQYF.

This chain uses TRBV11-1 with TRBJ2-6, with 10 bases fitting TRBD1. The germline V gene has CDR1 SGHAT and CDR2 FQDESV (reference sequence). V lost 5 bases to trimming and J lost 1 base; unmatched junction nucleotides: 8. CDR3 size: 18 residues. The CDR3 sequence is CASSHRQGAISGANVLTF. The CDR3 DNA reads TGTGCCAGCAGCCACCGACAGGGGGCAATTTCTGGGGCCAACGTCCTGACTTTC.

The J gene is TRBJ2-5, the V gene TRBV19, with D perhaps TRBD2 (5 bases). The V and J ends lost 6 bases and 0 bases respectively, with 17 bases between them. CDR3 size: 16 residues. CDR1 LNHDA and CDR2 SQIVND come from the germline V gene (reference sequence). CDR3 coding DNA: TGTGCCAGTAGCCCTGGAGGCCCTTGGTACCAAGAGACCCAGTACTTC. It codes for CASSPGGPWYQETQYF.

The chain links TRBV6-1 to TRBJ2-3; possible D gene TRBD1, 6 bases. The germline V gene encodes CDR1 MNHNS and CDR2 SASEGT. The V gene lost 5 bases and the J gene lost 8 bases, with 17 bases spanning the gap. The CDR3 spans 14 residues. The CDR3 bases are TGTGCCAGCAGTCCCGGGACACGGGGCCGTACGCAGTATTTT. Translating it yields CASSPGTRGRTQYF.

The CDR3 is CAITQGQHTEAFF. The CDR3 nucleotides are TGTGCCATCACCCAGGGACAGCACACTGAAGCTTTCTTT. V is TRBV10-3 and J is TRBJ1-1, with 7 bases fitting TRBD1. CDR3 length: 13 amino acids. J lost 3 bases, V lost 7 bases, and 5 bases had no gene match. Germline V gene sequence: CDR1 ENHRY, CDR2 SYGVKD.

The chain carries TRBV5-4 and TRBJ2-7; a possible D gene is TRBD1 (6 bases). Germline V CDR1 and CDR2: SGHNT, YYREEE (reference sequence). This CDR3 has 18 amino acids. Trimming shortened V by 3 bases and J by 1 base, and 23 bases separated the two germline ends. The CDR3 region is CASSSTGTRPASSYEQYF. CDR3 nucleotide sequence: TGTGCCAGCAGCTCTACCGGGACAAGGCCCGCATCTTCCTACGAGCAGTACTTC.